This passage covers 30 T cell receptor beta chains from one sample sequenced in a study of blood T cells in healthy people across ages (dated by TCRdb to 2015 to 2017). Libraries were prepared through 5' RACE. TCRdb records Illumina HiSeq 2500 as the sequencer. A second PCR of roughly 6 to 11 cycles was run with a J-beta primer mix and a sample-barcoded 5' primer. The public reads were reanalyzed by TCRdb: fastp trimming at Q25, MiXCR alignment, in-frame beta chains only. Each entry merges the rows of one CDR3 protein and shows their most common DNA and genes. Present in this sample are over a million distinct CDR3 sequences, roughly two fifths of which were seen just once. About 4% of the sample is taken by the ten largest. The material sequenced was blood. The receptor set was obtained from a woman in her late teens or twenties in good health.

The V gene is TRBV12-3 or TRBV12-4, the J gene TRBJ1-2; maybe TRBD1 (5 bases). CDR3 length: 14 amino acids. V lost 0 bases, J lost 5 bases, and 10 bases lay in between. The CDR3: CASSLALRGYGYTF. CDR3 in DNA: TGTGCCAGCAGTTTAGCGCTAAGGGGTTATGGCTACACCTTC.

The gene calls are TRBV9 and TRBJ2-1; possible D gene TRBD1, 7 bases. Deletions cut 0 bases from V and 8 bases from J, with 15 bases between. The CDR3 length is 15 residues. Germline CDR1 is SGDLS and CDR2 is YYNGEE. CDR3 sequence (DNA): TGTGCCAGCAGCGTAGCCCAGGGGGGTTTGGATGAGCAGTTCTTC. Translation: CASSVAQGGLDEQFF.

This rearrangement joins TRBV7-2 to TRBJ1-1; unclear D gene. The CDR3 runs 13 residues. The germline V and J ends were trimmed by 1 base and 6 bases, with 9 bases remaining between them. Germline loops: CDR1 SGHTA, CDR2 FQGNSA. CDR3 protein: CASSLERRAEAFF. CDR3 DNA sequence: TGTGCCAGCAGCTTAGAGAGGAGGGCTGAAGCTTTCTTT.

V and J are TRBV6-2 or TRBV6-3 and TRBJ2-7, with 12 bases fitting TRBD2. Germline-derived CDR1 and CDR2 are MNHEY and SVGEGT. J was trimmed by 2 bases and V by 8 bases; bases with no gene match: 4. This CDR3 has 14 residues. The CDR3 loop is CASAWTSGAYEQYF. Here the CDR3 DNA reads TGTGCCAGCGCCTGGACTAGCGGGGCCTACGAGCAGTACTTC.

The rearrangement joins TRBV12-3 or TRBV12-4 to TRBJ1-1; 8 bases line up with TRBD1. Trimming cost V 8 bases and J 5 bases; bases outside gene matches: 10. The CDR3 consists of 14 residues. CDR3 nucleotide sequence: TGTGCCAGCGGCAGACAGGGGTTGGGTACTGAAGCTTTCTTT. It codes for CASGRQGLGTEAFF.

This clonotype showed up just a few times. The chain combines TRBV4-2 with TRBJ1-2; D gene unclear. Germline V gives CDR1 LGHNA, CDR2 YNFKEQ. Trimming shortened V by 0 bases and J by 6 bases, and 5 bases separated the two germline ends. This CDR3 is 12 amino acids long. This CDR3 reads CASSQEGNGYTF. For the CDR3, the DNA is TGTGCCAGCAGCCAAGAGGGAAATGGCTACACCTTC.

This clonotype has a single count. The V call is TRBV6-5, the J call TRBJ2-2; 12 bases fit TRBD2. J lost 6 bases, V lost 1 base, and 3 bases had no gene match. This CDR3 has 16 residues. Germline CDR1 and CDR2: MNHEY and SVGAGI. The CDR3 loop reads CASSYYASGGAGELFF. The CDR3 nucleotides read TGTGCCAGCAGTTACTATGCTAGCGGGGGGGCCGGGGAGCTGTTTTTT.

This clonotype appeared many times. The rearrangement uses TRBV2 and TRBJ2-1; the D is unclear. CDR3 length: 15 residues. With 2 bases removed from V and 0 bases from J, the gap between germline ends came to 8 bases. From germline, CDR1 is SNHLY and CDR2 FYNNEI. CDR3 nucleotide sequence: TGTGCCAGCAGTGAATCGATGAGCTCCTACAATGAGCAGTTCTTC. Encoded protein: CASSESMSSYNEQFF.

CDR3 sequence: CSASPSGGDTQYF. CDR3 nucleotides: TGCAGTGCTAGTCCTAGCGGGGGAGATACGCAGTATTTT. The rearrangement joins TRBV20-1 to TRBJ2-3, with 10 bases aligning to TRBD2. In germline, CDR1 is DFQATT, CDR2 SNEGSKA (reference sequence). J gave up 5 bases and V 3 bases, and 2 bases lay outside the gene matches. CDR3 length: 13 residues.

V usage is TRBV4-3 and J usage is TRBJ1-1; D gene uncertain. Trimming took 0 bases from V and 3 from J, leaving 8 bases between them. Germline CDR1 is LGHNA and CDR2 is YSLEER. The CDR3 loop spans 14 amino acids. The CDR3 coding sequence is TGCGCCAGCAGCCAAGAAGCCAGGTACACTGAAGCTTTCTTT. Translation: CASSQEARYTEAFF.

The CDR3 nucleotides are TGCGCCAGCAGCCAATTACTTCGGGGACTAGCGGGAGTAGGGGGGGCCAATGAGCAGTTCTTC. Amino acid sequence: CASSQLLRGLAGVGGANEQFF. V usage is TRBV4-3 and J usage is TRBJ2-1; 14 nucleotides agree with TRBD2. V gave up 2 bases and J gave up 6 bases; unmatched junction bases: 18. CDR3 length equals 21 residues. The germline CDR1 and CDR2 sequences are LGHNA and YSLEER.

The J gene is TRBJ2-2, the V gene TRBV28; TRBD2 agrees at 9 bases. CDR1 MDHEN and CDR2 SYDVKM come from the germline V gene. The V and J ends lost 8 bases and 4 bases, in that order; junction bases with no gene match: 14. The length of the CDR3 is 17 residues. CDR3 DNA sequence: TGTGCCAGCTCCGCGGGTAGCGGGAGACTCGGCACCGGGGAGCTGTTTTTT. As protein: CASSAGSGRLGTGELFF.

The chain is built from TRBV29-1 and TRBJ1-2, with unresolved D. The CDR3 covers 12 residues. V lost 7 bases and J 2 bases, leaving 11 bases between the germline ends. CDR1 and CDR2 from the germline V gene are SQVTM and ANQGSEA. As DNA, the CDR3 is TGCAGCGCCAGCCAGGAGAACTATGGCTACACCTTC. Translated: CSASQENYGYTF.

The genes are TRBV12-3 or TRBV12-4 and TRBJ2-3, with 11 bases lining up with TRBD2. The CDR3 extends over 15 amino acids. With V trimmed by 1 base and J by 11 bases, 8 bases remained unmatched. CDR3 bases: TGTGCCAGCAGTTTAGTAGCGGGGGGGGCAGATGTGCAGTATTTT. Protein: CASSLVAGGADVQYF.

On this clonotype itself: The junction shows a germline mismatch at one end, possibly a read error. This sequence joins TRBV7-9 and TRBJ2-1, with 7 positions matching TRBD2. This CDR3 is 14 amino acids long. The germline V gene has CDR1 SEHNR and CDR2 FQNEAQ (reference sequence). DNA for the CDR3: TGTACCAGCAGCTTAGCCAGCGGGAACGAGTGGCAGTTCTTC. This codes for CTSSLASGNEWQFF.

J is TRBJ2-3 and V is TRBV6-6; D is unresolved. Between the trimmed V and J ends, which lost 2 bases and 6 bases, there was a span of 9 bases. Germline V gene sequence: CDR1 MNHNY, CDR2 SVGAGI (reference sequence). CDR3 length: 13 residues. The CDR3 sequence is CASSYVGSDTQYF. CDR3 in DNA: TGTGCCAGCAGTTACGTGGGGTCGGATACGCAGTATTTT.

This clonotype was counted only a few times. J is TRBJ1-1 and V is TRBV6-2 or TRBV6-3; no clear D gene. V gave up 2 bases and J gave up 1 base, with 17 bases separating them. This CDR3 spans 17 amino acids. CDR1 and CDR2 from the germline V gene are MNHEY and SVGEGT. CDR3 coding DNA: TGTGCCAGCAGTTACATTTTTCCCCGTGGTTCGAACACTGAAGCTTTCTTT. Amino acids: CASSYIFPRGSNTEAFF.

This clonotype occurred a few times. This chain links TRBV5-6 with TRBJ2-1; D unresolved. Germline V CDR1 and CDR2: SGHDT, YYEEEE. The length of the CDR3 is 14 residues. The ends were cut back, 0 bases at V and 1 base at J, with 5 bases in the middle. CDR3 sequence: CASSLGWSYNEQFF. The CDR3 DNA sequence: TGTGCCAGCAGCTTGGGGTGGTCCTACAATGAGCAGTTCTTC.

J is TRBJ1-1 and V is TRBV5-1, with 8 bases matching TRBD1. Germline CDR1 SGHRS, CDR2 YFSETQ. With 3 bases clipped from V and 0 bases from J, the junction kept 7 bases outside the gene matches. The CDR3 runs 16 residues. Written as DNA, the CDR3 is TGCGCCAGCAGCTGGACAGGGCGGGCGGTGAACACTGAAGCTTTCTTT. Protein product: CASSWTGRAVNTEAFF. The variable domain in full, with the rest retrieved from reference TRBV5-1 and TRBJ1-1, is KAGVTQTPRYLIKTRGQQVTLSCSPISGHRSVSWYQQTPGQGLQFLFEYFSETQRNKGNFPGRFSGRQFSNSRSEMNVSTLELGDSALYLCASSWTGRAVNTEAFFGQGTRLTVV.

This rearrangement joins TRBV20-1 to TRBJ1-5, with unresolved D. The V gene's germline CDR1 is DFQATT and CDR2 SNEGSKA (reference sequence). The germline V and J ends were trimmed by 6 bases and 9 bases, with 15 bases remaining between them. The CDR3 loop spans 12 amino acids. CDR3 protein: CSAKVVTGPQHF. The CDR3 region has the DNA TGCAGTGCAAAGGTGGTGACCGGGCCCCAGCATTTT.

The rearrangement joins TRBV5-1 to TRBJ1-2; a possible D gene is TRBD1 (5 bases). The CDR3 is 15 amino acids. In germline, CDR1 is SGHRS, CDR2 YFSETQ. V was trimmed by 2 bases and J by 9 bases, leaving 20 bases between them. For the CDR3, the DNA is TGCGCCAGCAGCTTTGGACACCTTAGTTCTCTGAGCTACACCTTC. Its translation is CASSFGHLSSLSYTF.

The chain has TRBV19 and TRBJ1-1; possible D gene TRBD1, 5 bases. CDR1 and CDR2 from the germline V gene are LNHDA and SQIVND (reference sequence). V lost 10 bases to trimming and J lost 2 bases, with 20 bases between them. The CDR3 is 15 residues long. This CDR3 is CATKRSGGGNTEAFF. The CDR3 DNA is TGTGCCACTAAACGGAGCGGGGGAGGTAACACTGAAGCTTTCTTT.

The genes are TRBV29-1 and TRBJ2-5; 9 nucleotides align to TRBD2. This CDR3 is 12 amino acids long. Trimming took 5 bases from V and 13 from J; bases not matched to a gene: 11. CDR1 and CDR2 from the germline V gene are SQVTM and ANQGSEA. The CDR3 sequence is CSVLGLAHERYF. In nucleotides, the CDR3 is TGCAGCGTTCTGGGACTAGCCCATGAGCGGTACTTC.

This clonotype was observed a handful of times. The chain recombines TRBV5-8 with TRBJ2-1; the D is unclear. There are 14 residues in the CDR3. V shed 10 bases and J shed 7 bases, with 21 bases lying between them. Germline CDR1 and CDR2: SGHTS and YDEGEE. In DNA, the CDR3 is TGTGCCGGCAAGCGAGCGAGGAGTTCAAATGAGCAGTTCTTC. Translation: CAGKRARSSNEQFF.

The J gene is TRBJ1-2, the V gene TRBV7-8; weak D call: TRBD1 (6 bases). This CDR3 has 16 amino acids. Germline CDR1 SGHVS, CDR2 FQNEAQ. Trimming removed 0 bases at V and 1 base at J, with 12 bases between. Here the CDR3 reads CASSLADSHHNYGYTF. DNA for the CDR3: TGTGCCAGCAGCTTAGCGGACAGCCATCATAACTATGGCTACACCTTC.

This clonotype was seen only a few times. As DNA, the CDR3 is TGTGCCAGCAGTTTAGCGGGTATAAGGAATGAGCAGTTCTTC. Amino acid sequence: CASSLAGIRNEQFF. The chain is built from TRBV27 and TRBJ2-1, with D possibly TRBD2 on 5 matching bases. V lost 2 bases and J lost 7, with 12 bases in between. The CDR3 has 14 amino acids. The germline V gene has CDR1 MNHEY and CDR2 SMNVEV (reference sequence).

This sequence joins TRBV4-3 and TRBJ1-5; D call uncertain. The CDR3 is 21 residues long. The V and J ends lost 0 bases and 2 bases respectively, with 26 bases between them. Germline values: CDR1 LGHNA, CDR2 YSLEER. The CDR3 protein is CASSQERVVSGSEQGNQPQHF. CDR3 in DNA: TGCGCCAGCAGCCAAGAGAGGGTGGTTTCGGGGTCCGAGCAGGGCAATCAGCCCCAGCATTTT.

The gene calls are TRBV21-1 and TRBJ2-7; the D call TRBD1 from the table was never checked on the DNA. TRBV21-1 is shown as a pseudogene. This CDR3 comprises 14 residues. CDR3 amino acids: CASITRGRALEQYF. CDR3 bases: TGTGCCAGCATCACTCGGGGCAGGGCTCTCGAGCAGTACTTC.

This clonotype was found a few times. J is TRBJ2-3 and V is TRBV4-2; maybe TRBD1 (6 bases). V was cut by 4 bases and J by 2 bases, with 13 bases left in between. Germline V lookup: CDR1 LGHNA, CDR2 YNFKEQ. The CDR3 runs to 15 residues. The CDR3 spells CASSRGTQSTDTQYF. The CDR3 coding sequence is TGTGCCAGCAGCCGAGGGACACAGTCCACAGATACGCAGTATTTT.

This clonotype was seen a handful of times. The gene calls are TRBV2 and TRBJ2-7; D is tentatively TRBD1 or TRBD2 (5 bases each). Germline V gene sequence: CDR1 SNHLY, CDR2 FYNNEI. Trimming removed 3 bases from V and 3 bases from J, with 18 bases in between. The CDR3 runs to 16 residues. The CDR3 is CASSDTSGHTVYEQYF. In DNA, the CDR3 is TGTGCCAGCAGTGATACGAGCGGACATACGGTCTACGAGCAGTACTTC.